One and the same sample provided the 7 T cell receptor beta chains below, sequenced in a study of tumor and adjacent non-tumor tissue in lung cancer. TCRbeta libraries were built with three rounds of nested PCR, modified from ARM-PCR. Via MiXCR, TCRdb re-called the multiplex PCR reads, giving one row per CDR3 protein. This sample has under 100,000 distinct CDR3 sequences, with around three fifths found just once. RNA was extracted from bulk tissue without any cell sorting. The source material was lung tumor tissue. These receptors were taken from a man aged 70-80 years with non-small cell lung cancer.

The CDR3 region is CASSAGTGINEQYF. In DNA form, the CDR3 reads TGTGCCAGCAGCGCAGGGACAGGGATCAACGAGCAGTACTTC. This chain connects TRBV9 to TRBJ2-7; 9 positions match TRBD1. Trimming cost V 3 bases and J 5 bases; bases outside gene matches: 6. Per the germline V gene, CDR1 is SGDLS and CDR2 is YYNGEE. The CDR3 is 14 amino acids.

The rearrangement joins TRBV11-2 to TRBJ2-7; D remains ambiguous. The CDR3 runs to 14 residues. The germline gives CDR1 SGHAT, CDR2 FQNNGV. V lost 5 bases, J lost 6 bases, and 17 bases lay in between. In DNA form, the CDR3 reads TGTGCCAGCAGCACCCTCACAGTAAGAATCGAGCAGTACTTC. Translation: CASSTLTVRIEQYF.

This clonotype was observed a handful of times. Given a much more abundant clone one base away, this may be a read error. The CDR3 reads CAGSPRQGPSGANVLTF. CDR3 DNA sequence: TGTGCCGGCAGTCCACGACAGGGCCCATCTGGGGCCAACGTCCTGACTTTC. J is TRBJ2-6 and V is TRBV28; 7 bases are shared with TRBD1. The CDR3 extends over 17 amino acids. Germline V lookup: CDR1 MDHEN, CDR2 SYDVKM. Based on the CDR3 plus reference TRBV28 and TRBJ2-6, the full variable domain is DVKVTQSSRYLVKRTGEKVFLECVQDMDHENMFWYRQDPGLGLRLIYFSYDVKMKEKGDIPEGYSVSREKKERFSLILESASTNQTSMYLCAGSPRQGPSGANVLTFGAGSRLTVL.

CDR3 sequence reads: CASHHGRGGFKTQYF. CDR3 coding DNA: TGTGCAAGCCACCACGGGCGGGGGGGATTTAAGACCCAGTACTTC. The chain links TRBV11-2 to TRBJ2-5, with 9 bases that match TRBD2. Germline V gene sequence: CDR1 SGHAT, CDR2 FQNNGV. There are 15 residues in the CDR3.

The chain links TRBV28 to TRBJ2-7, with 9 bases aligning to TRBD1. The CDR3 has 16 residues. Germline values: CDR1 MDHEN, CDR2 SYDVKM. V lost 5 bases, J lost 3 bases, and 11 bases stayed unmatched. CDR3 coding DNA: TGTGCCAGCAGTACCACCGGGACAGGGACGGGCTACGAGCAGTACTTC. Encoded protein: CASSTTGTGTGYEQYF.

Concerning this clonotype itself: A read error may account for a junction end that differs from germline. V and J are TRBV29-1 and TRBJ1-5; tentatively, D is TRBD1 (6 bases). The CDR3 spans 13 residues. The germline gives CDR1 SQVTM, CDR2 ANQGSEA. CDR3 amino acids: CNVEAGVNQPQHF. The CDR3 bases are TGCAACGTTGAGGCAGGGGTCAATCAGCCCCAACATTTT.

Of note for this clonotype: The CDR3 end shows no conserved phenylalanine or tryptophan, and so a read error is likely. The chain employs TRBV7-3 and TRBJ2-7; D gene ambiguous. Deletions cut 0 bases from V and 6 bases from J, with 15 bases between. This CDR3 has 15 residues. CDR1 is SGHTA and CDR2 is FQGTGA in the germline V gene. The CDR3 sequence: CASSLTLDAETEQYL. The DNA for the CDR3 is TGTGCCAGCAGCTTAACTCTCGACGCAGAGACCGAGCAGTACCTC.